What follows are 30 T cell receptor delta chains derived from one specimen sequenced in a study of γδ T cells in repeated Plasmodium falciparum infection. TCRdb reprocessed the multiplex PCR reads through CATT. The top ten clones hold 9% of a sample with tens of thousands of delta-chain clones, 1.4% to 1.5% of them seen once. Bulk repertoires came from Vgamma9/Vdelta2+ or Vdelta2-negative gammadelta T cells flow-sorted from PBMC. Sequences were obtained from gamma-delta T cells from blood. Receptor source: a pool of human donors (malaria-infected and uninfected, not separated).

Notes on this clone: A far larger clone is only one base removed, so a read error is likely. The sample has other DNA sequences that encode this CDR3 too. This chain connects TRDV2 to TRDJ1, with TRDD3 identical over 11 bases. The CDR3 runs to 17 residues. From germline, CDR1 is GEAIGNYY and CDR2 EKD. J was trimmed by 3 bases and V by 3 bases; bases with no gene match: 11. The CDR3 protein is CACDPLLGDNGADKLIF. DNA for the CDR3: TGTGCCTGTGACCCCCTACTGGGGGATAACGGTGCCGATAAACTCATCTTT.

This clone appeared many times. The chain uses TRDV1 and TRDJ1; 7 nucleotides agree with TRDD3. CDR3 length equals 23 residues. With 0 bases clipped from V and 1 base from J, the junction kept 26 bases outside the gene matches. The germline V gene encodes CDR1 TSWWSYY and CDR2 QGS. CDR3 region: CALGELWVSTRLGNSVGTDKLIF. DNA for the CDR3: TGTGCTCTTGGGGAACTATGGGTTTCCACCCGACTGGGGAACAGTGTTGGCACCGATAAACTCATCTTT.

In this sample, this clone turned up a few times. It differs at one base from a far larger clone, so likely a read error. This rearrangement joins TRDV1 to TRDJ1; 12 bases fit TRDD3. No J gene was available from TCRdb, and it was assigned here by a germline match of the DNA. Per germline, CDR1 TSWWSYY and CDR2 QGS. The CDR3 contains 23 residues. V was clipped by 3 bases and J by 3 bases; unmatched bases: 26. CDR3 amino acids: CALGEPAKSRMNWGIPYADKLIF. The CDR3 DNA sequence: TGTGCTCTTGGGGAGCCGGCTAAGAGCAGGATGAACTGGGGGATACCGTACGCCGATAAACTCATCTTT.

A remark on this clone: This likely came from a read error, as a far larger clone is one base away. This same CDR3 is encoded by further DNA sequences in the sample. The chain links TRDV1 to TRDJ2, with 7 bases aligning to TRDD3. The V and J ends lost 2 bases and 5 bases, in that order; junction bases with no gene match: 29. The CDR3 has 23 amino acids. In germline, CDR1 is TSWWSYY, CDR2 QGS. The CDR3: CALGERYLGFRLRIRSLTAQLFF. DNA of the CDR3: TGTGCTCTTGGGGAAAGGTACTTAGGTTTTCGCCTTCGGATACGATCCTTAACAGCACAACTCTTCTTT.

On this clone itself: A far larger clone is off by one base, so a read error is likely. Distinct nucleotide sequences in the sample also encode this CDR3. The chain links TRDV1 to TRDJ1; 8 positions agree with TRDD3. The J gene is absent in TCRdb and was assigned here via DNA matching to germline. This CDR3 is built from 20 residues. Germline V lookup: CDR1 TSWWSYY, CDR2 QGS. The CDR3 loop reads CALGAPRQSLGGMYTDKLIF. Written as DNA, the CDR3 is TGTGCCCTTGGGGCCCCCCGGCAGTCACTGGGGGGAATGTACACCGATAAACTCATCTTT.

This clone was counted many times. The chain joins TRDV1 to TRDJ1; 7 positions agree with TRDD2. The J gene, absent from TCRdb, was called here by matching the DNA to germline. V lost 0 bases, J lost 0 bases, and 10 bases stayed unmatched. Germline CDR1 and CDR2: TSWWSYY and QGS. The length of the CDR3 is 18 residues. The CDR3 DNA is TGTGCTCTTGGGGAACTTTTCCTACAAACGGACTACACCGATAAACTCATCTTT. This gives the protein CALGELFLQTDYTDKLIF.

The sample holds many counts of this clone. One base away lies a much larger clone, so this may be a sequencing read error. The sample carries other DNA sequences with the same CDR3. This chain connects TRDV1 to TRDJ1; possible D gene TRDD3, 5 bases. The CDR3 runs to 14 residues. CDR1 is TSWWSYY and CDR2 is QGS in the germline V gene. CDR3 residues: CALGKGGGTDKLIF. CDR3 coding DNA: TGCGCTCTTGGGAAAGGCGGGGGGACCGATAAACTCATCTTT.

This clone was seen a handful of times. A read error likely explains why the TCRdb protein, taken from a much larger clone, differs from this DNA's translation at residue 12; the protein shown is translated from the DNA. The CDR3 protein is CAFYPVPSLKRRYLSYTDKLIF. CDR3 in DNA: TGTGCCTTTTATCCGGTCCCCTCACTAAAAAGGAGATACCTCAGCTACACCGATAAACTCATCTTT. This rearrangement joins TRDV3 to TRDJ1; TRDD3 is a possible D gene (5 bases). The J gene, left out of TCRdb, was set here by checking the DNA against germline. The V gene lost 2 bases and the J gene lost 0 bases, with 37 bases spanning the gap. CDR1 is TVYSNPD, CDR2 GDNSRS, per germline (reference sequence). The CDR3 is 22 residues long.

As concerns this clone: A read error is the likely source, as a far larger clone sits one nucleotide away. Other DNA sequences in the sample encode the same CDR3. The V segment is TRDV1, and no J call was made; TRDD3 reflects the table's D call only, with no check against the DNA. The CDR3 extends over 21 amino acids. CDR1 and CDR2 (germline): TSWWSYY, QGS. The CDR3 bases are TGTGCTCTTGGGGAACGGCCCTTTTTCCCACTTTTACTGGGGGACACCGATAAGCTCATCTTT. Translation gives CALGERPFFPLLLGDTDKLIF.

Details on this clone: TCRdb assigns this DNA the protein of a much larger clone, which departs from its translation at residue 11; this likely reflects a read error, and the protein shown comes from translating the DNA. V usage is TRDV1 and J usage is TRDJ1, with D perhaps matching TRDD3 (5 bases). The J gene, missing from TCRdb, was assigned here through DNA to germline matching. The CDR3 sequence is 19 residues long. The V end lost 5 bases, the J end lost 3 bases, and 28 bases lay between the germline ends. The germline gives CDR1 TSWWSYY, CDR2 QGS. The CDR3 coding sequence is TGTGCTCTTGGGTACAATCTACGGCGGGGGGTACGTGTTTCCGATAAACTCATCTTT. This encodes CALGYNLRRGVRVSDKLIF.

Only a few counts were recorded for this clone. Translating this DNA gives a protein that differs at residue 10 from the TCRdb one, which belongs to a much larger clone; a read error is likely, and the protein shown is this translation. V gene TRDV3 combines with J gene TRDJ1; the match to TRDD3 covers 7 bases. Germline CDR1 TVYSNPD, CDR2 GDNSRS (reference sequence). The CDR3 totals 12 residues. CDR3 nucleotide sequence: TGTGCCTTTGGGGGACCCGGGGATAAACCCATCTTT. It codes for CAFGGPGDKPIF. The whole variable domain, filled in from reference TRDV3 and TRDJ1, reads CDKVTQSSPDQTVASGSEVVLLCTYDTVYSNPDLFWYRIRPDYSFQFVFYGDNSRSEGADFTQGRFSVKHILTQKAFHLVISPVRTEDSATYYCAFGGPGDKPIFGKGTRVTVEP.

Concerning this clone itself: The amino acid sequence in TCRdb belongs to a much larger clone and departs from this DNA's translation at residue 5, likely a sequencing read error; the sequence shown is translated from the DNA. This chain joins TRDV2 and TRDJ2; D is possibly TRDD3 (6 bases). No J segment appears in TCRdb, so it was assigned here by matching the sequence to germline. V lost 3 bases and J 0 bases, leaving 22 bases between the germline ends. The CDR3 covers 19 residues. Germline V gene data show CDR1 as GEAIGNYY and CDR2 as EKD. The CDR3 DNA sequence: TGTGCCTGTGACTCCAGATTTTGGGGGCTACCCGCTTTGACAGCACAACTCTTCTTT. The encoded protein is CACDSRFWGLPALTAQLFF.

This clone appeared many times. TCRdb records a much larger clone's protein for this DNA, with a difference at residue 15 that likely arises from a read error; the protein given is the translation of the DNA. Different DNA sequences within this sample yield the same CDR3. The chain recombines TRDV3 with TRDJ1, with TRDD3 identical over 9 bases. The germline CDR1 and CDR2 sequences are TVYSNPD and GDNSRS (reference sequence). CDR3 length equals 16 residues. This CDR3 reads CAVFGLRGDTLDKLTF. Written as DNA, the CDR3 is TGTGCCGTTTTTGGACTTCGGGGGGATACCCTTGATAAACTCACCTTT.

Of note for this clone: This likely came from a read error, as a far larger clone is one base away. The same CDR3 also results from other DNA sequences found in this sample. The V gene is listed as TRDV1; no J gene was called; TRDD3 was called by the table and not checked on the DNA. This CDR3 region has 23 residues. Germline assignment: CDR1 TSWWSYY and CDR2 QGS. The CDR3 loop is CALGERCTFPGGYWSIGTDKLIF. CDR3 sequence (DNA): TGTGCTCTTGGGGAACGTTGTACCTTCCCAGGGGGATACTGGAGTATAGGAACCGATAAGCTCATCTTT.

The CDR3 DNA reads as TGTGCTCTTGGGGACTCCCGTACTGGGGGATACGCTAATGTTAGGTCCTGGGACACCCGACAGATGTTTTTC. Amino acids: CALGDSRTGGYANVRSWDTRQMFF. This chain connects TRDV1 to TRDJ3; 13 bases are a match to TRDD3. Here the J gene came from matching the DNA to germline, since TCRdb omits it. The CDR3 is 24 residues long. Germline assignment: CDR1 TSWWSYY and CDR2 QGS. V shed 3 bases and J 1 base; nucleotides not matched to a gene: 18.

This clone was detected a few times. This likely came from a read error, as a far larger clone is one base away. Other DNA sequences in this specimen translate into the identical CDR3. The CDR3 nucleotides read TGTGCTCTTGGGGAGACCCTGCCTGGGGGATACCGATACACCGATAAACTCATCTTT. It yields the protein CALGETLPGGYRYTDKLIF. The V call is TRDV1, the J call TRDJ1, with 11 positions matching TRDD3. This CDR3 spans 19 amino acids. The V and J ends lost 3 bases and 0 bases, in that order; junction bases with no gene match: 12. Germline loops: CDR1 TSWWSYY, CDR2 QGS.

This clone has ten or more counts. This chain connects TRDV1 to TRDJ2; 11 positions agree with TRDD3. CDR3 length: 23 amino acids. V lost 6 bases to trimming and J lost 4 bases; unmatched junction nucleotides: 28. Germline values: CDR1 TSWWSYY, CDR2 QGS. Here the CDR3 reads CALGATQGPPTPWGIPKTAQLFF. CDR3 DNA sequence: TGTGCTCTTGGAGCTACTCAAGGGCCCCCAACACCCTGGGGGATACCAAAGACAGCACAACTCTTCTTT.

This clone appeared many times. V usage is TRDV1 and J usage is TRDJ1; 10 positions agree with TRDD3. V lost 2 bases and J lost 0; bases outside the gene matches: 12. The CDR3 sequence is 19 residues long. Germline V gene data show CDR1 as TSWWSYY and CDR2 as QGS. CDR3 protein: CALGESYWGIPRYTDKLIF. In DNA, the CDR3 is TGTGCTCTTGGGGAATCCTACTGGGGGATCCCTCGGTACACCGATAAACTCATCTTT.

A remark on this clone: The protein held in TCRdb is that of a much larger clone and does not match this DNA's translation at residue 10, likely because of a read error; the protein shown is translated from the DNA. CDR3 loop: CACDLLGVTTQLFF. The CDR3 bases are TGTGCCTGTGACTTACTGGGGGTTACAACACAACTCTTCTTT. The chain has TRDV2 and TRDJ2; 8 bases are a match to TRDD3. The J gene, absent from TCRdb, was called here by matching the DNA to germline. Germline CDR1 reads GEAIGNYY; CDR2 reads EKD. The junction had 8 bases not matched to a gene; V was cut back by 3 bases and J by 9 bases. The CDR3 sequence is 14 residues long.

As concerns this clone: With only one base between it and a far larger clone, this is likely a read error. The same CDR3 arises from other DNA sequences in this sample as well. The rearrangement links TRDV2 to TRDJ1; 7 nucleotides align to TRDD3. TCRdb gives no J gene; it was assigned here by matching the DNA to germline. The CDR3 is 19 amino acids. CDR1 GEAIGNYY and CDR2 EKD come from the germline V gene. The CDR3 sequence: CACDTVGLGAHSYTDKLIF. CDR3 DNA: TGTGCTTGTGACACCGTAGGGCTGGGGGCACATTCTTACACCGATAAACTCATCTTT.

This clone was observed a few times. A read error likely explains why the TCRdb protein, taken from a much larger clone, differs from this DNA's translation at residue 7; the protein shown is translated from the DNA. J is TRDJ1 and V is TRDV1; no clear D. V was clipped by 3 bases and J by 5 bases, with 13 bases between them. The CDR3 runs 14 residues. CDR1 and CDR2 (germline): TSWWSYY, QGS. In DNA form, the CDR3 reads TGTGCTCTTGGGGACGATATGCCTCTGGATAAACTCATCTTT. Translating gives CALGDDMPLDKLIF.

V is TRDV1 and J is TRDJ1, with TRDD3 matching 10 bases. In the absence of a J gene in TCRdb, the DNA was matched to germline to assign it here. J was trimmed by 7 bases and V by 4 bases; bases with no gene match: 27. From germline, CDR1 is TSWWSYY and CDR2 QGS. The CDR3 extends over 21 amino acids. In DNA, the CDR3 is TGTGCTCTTGGGGTCGCCGTTCCTACTTATCTTGTACTGGGGGATGCAGGTAAACTCATCTTT. Its translation: CALGVAVPTYLVLGDAGKLIF.

This clone was picked up many times. The chain is built from TRDV2 and TRDJ1; D gene unclear. The CDR3 contains 17 residues. The germline V gene encodes CDR1 GEAIGNYY and CDR2 EKD. V gave up 0 bases and J gave up 0 bases, with 16 bases separating them. The CDR3 spells CACDTVSPRRYTDKLIF. The DNA for the CDR3 is TGTGCCTGTGACACCGTGTCCCCGCGGAGGTACACCGATAAACTCATCTTT.

This clone was recorded at least ten times. The TCRdb record carries a much larger clone's protein, which differs from this DNA's translation at residue 7; a read error is the likely cause, and the protein listed here is the DNA translation. V and J are TRDV1 and TRDJ1, with 11 bases lining up with TRDD3. J was trimmed by 2 bases and V by 3 bases; bases with no gene match: 5. There are 16 residues in the CDR3. Germline CDR1 is TSWWSYY and CDR2 is QGS. The CDR3 DNA is TGTGCTCTTGGGGAGCTCGACTGGGGGATAACCGATAAACTCATCTTT. This gives the protein CALGELDWGITDKLIF.

A word on this clone: A far larger clone is off by one base, so a read error is likely. Additional DNA sequences in this sample encode the identical CDR3. The J gene was not called, though the V gene is TRDV2; the D call of TRDD3 is as the table states it, not checked on the DNA. The CDR3 consists of 15 residues. Germline V lookup: CDR1 GEAIGNYY, CDR2 EKD. The DNA of the CDR3 is TGTGCCTGTGACGGGATACTGGGGGACACCTCGGGACTTATCTTT. Protein: CACDGILGDTSGLIF.

In this sample, this clone turned up many times. TCRdb's listed protein matches a much larger clone and diverges from this DNA's translation at residue 11, likely through a read error; the protein shown comes from the DNA. The genes are TRDV2 and TRDJ1; 7 nucleotides line up with TRDD3. The J gene, missing from TCRdb, was assigned here through DNA to germline matching. The junction had 17 bases not matched to a gene; V was cut back by 3 bases and J by 2 bases. CDR3 length: 18 residues. Looked up from germline, CDR1 is GEAIGNYY and CDR2 is EKD. The CDR3 DNA reads TGTGCCTGTGACCTTAATATCCCCTGGGGGGTAGCGACCGATAAACTCATCTTT. Amino acid sequence: CACDLNIPWGVATDKLIF.

In its sample, this clone was seen a few times. The TCRdb record carries a much larger clone's protein, which differs from this DNA's translation at residue 21; a read error is the likely cause, and the protein listed here is the DNA translation. The chain couples TRDV1 to TRDJ1; 12 bases line up with TRDD3. The J gene, left out of TCRdb, was set here by checking the DNA against germline. CDR1 and CDR2 from the germline V gene are TSWWSYY and QGS. The V and J ends lost 2 bases and 1 base, in that order; junction bases with no gene match: 35. CDR3 size: 27 residues. In DNA form, the CDR3 reads TGTGCTCTTGGGGAAGTTTTCATTTTAGGGACATGGCCGAAGTTACTGGGGGATACCCCGCGCACCGATAAACTCATCTTT. Its protein product is CALGEVFILGTWPKLLGDTPRTDKLIF.

Notes on this clone: A far larger clone is off by one base, so a read error is likely. Other DNA sequences within the sample encode an identical CDR3. This chain joins TRDV2 and TRDJ1; D unresolved. TCRdb does not report a J gene; here it was assigned by matching the DNA to germline references. The CDR3 sequence is 15 residues long. The V gene's germline CDR1 is GEAIGNYY and CDR2 EKD. CDR3 sequence: CACVRTESYGLKLIF. CDR3 coding DNA: TGTGCTTGTGTCCGCACAGAGTCGTACGGGCTTAAACTCATCTTT.

The CDR3 nucleotides are TGTGCTCTTGGGGAACCGTCGCCCCTCATCCGCCTTTACTGGGGATTCCTCAACACGTACACCGATAAACTCATCTTT. This codes for CALGEPSPLIRLYWGFLNTYTDKLIF. This chain joins TRDV1 and TRDJ1; 7 nucleotides line up with TRDD3. Trimming removed 1 base from V and 0 bases from J; junction bases left unmatched: 35. In germline, CDR1 is TSWWSYY, CDR2 QGS. The CDR3 length is 26 residues.

In its sample, this clone was seen a few times. The TCRdb protein, from a much larger clone, departs from this DNA's translation at residue 14, likely by read error; the protein shown derives from the DNA. V usage is TRDV1 and J usage is TRDJ1, with 7 bases that match TRDD3. CDR1 is TSWWSYY, CDR2 QGS, per germline. This CDR3 region has 17 residues. V trimming: 0 bases; J trimming: 9 bases; junction bases outside the gene matches: 16. As DNA, the CDR3 is TGTGCTCTTGGGGAACTAGCTCTTCGGTGGGGGAGGGAGCAACTCATCTTT. Translation: CALGELALRWGREQLIF.